The 28 T cell receptor beta chains given below trace back to one sample, sequenced in a study of T cells in Graves' hyperthyroidism and ophthalmopathy. Regions amplified from RNA transcripts were the TCR beta CDR3 regions. Initially, a first-round RT-PCR of the TCR CDR3 employed the HTBI primer set. TCRdb passed the multiplex PCR reads through MiXCR, listing each CDR3 protein once. The table shows 500,000 to 650,000 distinct CDR3 sequences, with less than 20% occurring only once. The sequenced material came from blood. These receptors originate from a man aged 40-55 years with Graves' ophthalmopathy.

The chain employs TRBV27 and TRBJ1-1, with a weak D call TRBD1 (5 bases). Germline V lookup: CDR1 MNHEY, CDR2 SMNVEV (reference sequence). V gave up 6 bases and J gave up 11 bases, with 16 bases separating them. The length of the CDR3 is 12 residues. The CDR3 sequence is CASRPSGGSAFF. The CDR3 nucleotides read TGTGCCAGCAGGCCAAGTGGGGGATCGGCTTTCTTT.

The V and J genes are TRBV11-2 and TRBJ2-7; D perhaps matches TRBD2 (5 bases). CDR1 is SGHAT, CDR2 FQNNGV, per germline. This CDR3 contains 13 residues. V lost 3 bases and J 5 bases, leaving 11 bases between the germline ends. The CDR3 sequence is CASSLGTRDEQYF. The CDR3 bases are TGTGCCAGCAGCTTGGGAACGAGGGACGAGCAGTACTTC.

The chain joins TRBV29-1 to TRBJ1-1; D gene unclear. The CDR3 sequence is 13 residues long. Germline CDR1 reads SQVTM; CDR2 reads ANQGSEA. The V end was cut by 2 bases, the J end by 1 base, with 8 bases between. CDR3 residues: CSVEYGRNTEAFF. CDR3 sequence (DNA): TGCAGCGTTGAATATGGGAGGAACACTGAAGCTTTCTTT. Filled out from reference TRBV29-1 and TRBJ1-1, the complete variable domain reads SAVISQKPSRDICQRGTSLTIQCQVDSQVTMMFWYRQQPGQSLTLIATANQGSEATYESGFVIDKFPISRPNLTFSTLTVSNMSPEDSSIYLCSVEYGRNTEAFFGQGTRLTVV.

The chain has TRBV12-3 or TRBV12-4 and TRBJ2-4, with TRBD1 matching over 9 bases. This CDR3 is 12 amino acids long. The J segment lost 6 bases and the V segment lost 6 bases, leaving 0 bases of the junction unmatched. The CDR3 here is CASRTGGNIQYF. The CDR3 nucleotides read TGTGCCAGCAGGACAGGGGGAAACATTCAGTACTTC.

V gene TRBV6-6 combines with J gene TRBJ2-7, with 8 bases matching TRBD1. The CDR3 covers 15 residues. Germline V gene lookup returns CDR1 MNHNY and CDR2 SVGAGI (reference sequence). V lost 0 bases to trimming and J lost 4 bases; unmatched junction nucleotides: 5. The CDR3 region is CASSYSGQGWYEQYF. As DNA, the CDR3 is TGTGCCAGCAGTTACTCTGGACAGGGCTGGTACGAGCAGTACTTC.

V usage is TRBV20-1 and J usage is TRBJ1-5, with a tentative D call TRBD1 (5 bases). V was cut by 6 bases and J by 3 bases, with 15 bases left in between. Per the germline V gene, CDR1 is DFQATT and CDR2 is SNEGSKA (reference sequence). CDR3 size: 14 residues. The CDR3 DNA follows: TGCAGTGCACCGAGTCGGGGGATCAATCAGCCCCAGCATTTT. This translates into CSAPSRGINQPQHF.

This clonotype appeared a few times. The V call is TRBV7-2, the J call TRBJ2-7; D is perhaps TRBD2 (5 bases). V dropped 5 bases and J dropped 7 bases, with 15 bases sitting between them. Germline-derived CDR1 and CDR2 are SGHTA and FQGNSA. This CDR3 has 13 residues. Here the CDR3 DNA reads TGTGCCAGCAGCCTTAAGAGGGCCCGTGAGCAGTACTTC. It encodes CASSLKRAREQYF.

The count of this clonotype is one. This sequence joins TRBV12-3 or TRBV12-4 and TRBJ1-4, with TRBD1 matching 10 bases. The CDR3 is made up of 16 amino acids. V was clipped by 3 bases and J by 7 bases; unmatched bases: 8. The CDR3, as DNA: TGTGCCAGCAGTTTTGCCTGGACAGGGGGTGGTGAAAAACTGTTTTTT. Its protein product is CASSFAWTGGGEKLFF.

The gene calls are TRBV4-2 and TRBJ2-7; D gene unclear. V lost 5 bases and J 2 bases, leaving 4 bases between the germline ends. This CDR3 is built from 11 residues. Germline loops: CDR1 LGHNA, CDR2 YNFKEQ. The CDR3 DNA reads as TGTGCCAGCAGCAACACCTACGAGCAGTACTTC. This sequence encodes CASSNTYEQYF.

Ten or more counts support this clonotype. This rearrangement joins TRBV30 to TRBJ1-5; 7 nucleotides match TRBD1. Losses at the gene ends were 1 base for V and 4 bases for J; bases not matched to a gene: 1. The CDR3 is 13 amino acids. Germline V gene data show CDR1 as GTSNPN and CDR2 as SVGIG (reference sequence). The CDR3 here is CAWSARGNQPQHF. CDR3 in DNA: TGTGCCTGGAGTGCCAGGGGGAATCAGCCCCAGCATTTT. Drawing the rest from reference TRBV30 and TRBJ1-5, the complete variable domain is SQTIHQWPATLVQPVGSPLSLECTVEGTSNPNLYWYRQAAGRGLQLLFYSVGIGQISSEVPQNLSASRPQDRQFILSSKKLLLSDSGFYLCAWSARGNQPQHFGDGTRLSIL.

V gene TRBV9 combines with J gene TRBJ2-2, with 7 bases matching TRBD1. Germline CDR1 and CDR2: SGDLS and YYNGEE. The trim removed 4 bases at V and 4 bases at J, leaving 10 bases unmatched. This CDR3 region has 16 residues. The CDR3, as DNA: TGTGCCAGCAGCACCCGACAGGGCGGATTCACCGGGGAGCTGTTTTTT. The encoded protein is CASSTRQGGFTGELFF. The full variable domain, with the rest looked up from reference TRBV9 and TRBJ2-2, is DSGVTQTPKHLITATGQRVTLRCSPRSGDLSVYWYQQSLDQGLQFLIQYYNGEERAKGNILERFSAQQFPDLHSELNLSSLELGDSALYFCASSTRQGGFTGELFFGEGSRLTVL.

This clonotype was counted many times. The chain is built from TRBV7-9 and TRBJ2-5, with D possibly being TRBD1 (6 bases). The CDR3 loop spans 14 amino acids. V was cut by 4 bases and J by 2 bases, with 11 bases left in between. From germline, CDR1 is SEHNR and CDR2 FQNEAQ (reference sequence). The CDR3 DNA follows: TGTGCCAGCAGCTCGGGTGGACAGCAAGAGACCCAGTACTTC. Protein sequence: CASSSGGQQETQYF.

This chain uses TRBV12-3 or TRBV12-4 with TRBJ2-6; possible D gene TRBD1, 5 bases. The V gene lost 8 bases and the J gene lost 2 bases, with 13 bases spanning the gap. The CDR3 runs 15 residues. Here the CDR3 DNA reads TGTGCCAGCGGGCAGGGTATAGCTGGGGCCAACGTCCTGACTTTC. This encodes CASGQGIAGANVLTF.

The chain combines TRBV3-1 with TRBJ2-1; a weak D match, TRBD1 (6 bases). The CDR3 loop spans 15 amino acids. Looked up from germline, CDR1 is LGHDT and CDR2 is YNNKEL (reference sequence). Trimming left V 0 bases short and J 9 bases short, with 15 bases between. This chain's CDR3 is CASSQDKAGEGEQFF. The DNA of the CDR3 is TGTGCCAGCAGCCAAGATAAGGCAGGGGAAGGTGAGCAGTTCTTC.

This clonotype was seen a few times. This chain joins TRBV7-6 and TRBJ2-2; D may correspond to TRBD1 or TRBD2 (5 bases each). This CDR3 is 17 amino acids long. Between the trimmed V and J ends, which lost 2 bases and 4 bases, there was a span of 17 bases. Germline V gene lookup returns CDR1 SGHVS and CDR2 FNYEAQ. This CDR3 is CASSLRIGRESTGELFF. The CDR3, as DNA: TGTGCCAGCAGCTTAAGAATAGGCAGGGAGTCCACCGGGGAGCTGTTTTTT. Full variable domain (outside the CDR3, taken from reference TRBV7-6 and TRBJ2-2): GAGVSQSPRYKVTKRGQDVALRCDPISGHVSLYWYRQALGQGPEFLTYFNYEAQQDKSGLPNDRFSAERPEGSISTLTIQRTEQRDSAMYRCASSLRIGRESTGELFFGEGSRLTVL.

The V call is TRBV7-3, the J call TRBJ2-7, with no clear D. The CDR3 has 13 residues. Deletions cut 5 bases from V and 5 bases from J, with 13 bases between. Germline values: CDR1 SGHTA, CDR2 FQGTGA. The CDR3 DNA reads TGTGCCAGCAGCCCGGGTCGAGGAGACGAGCAGTACTTC. Protein: CASSPGRGDEQYF.

This clonotype has only a few counts. The chain has TRBV12-3 or TRBV12-4 and TRBJ2-5, with 13 positions matching TRBD2. This CDR3 has 13 amino acids. V trimming: 6 bases; J trimming: 14 bases; junction bases outside the gene matches: 9. CDR3 nucleotides: TGTGCCAGCAGACCTGGGACTAGCGGGGTCGTATACTTC. Protein product: CASRPGTSGVVYF.

The J gene is TRBJ2-1, the V gene TRBV11-2, with TRBD2 matching 14 bases. The J segment lost 8 bases and the V segment lost 4 bases, leaving 13 bases of the junction unmatched. Germline CDR1 SGHAT, CDR2 FQNNGV. The CDR3 loop spans 18 amino acids. CDR3 nucleotide sequence: TGTGCCAGCAGCTCAAATACCGGGACTAGCGGGAGAGGGCATGAGCAGTTCTTC. Amino acids: CASSSNTGTSGRGHEQFF.

This clonotype was observed many times. This chain connects TRBV18 to TRBJ1-1; 7 bases fit TRBD1. The germline V gene encodes CDR1 KGHSH and CDR2 LQKENI. The CDR3 has 14 residues. After removal of 3 bases from V and 0 bases from J, the junction contained 1 base not matched to a gene. CDR3 bases: TGTGCCAGCTCACCGGGACAGATGAACACTGAAGCTTTCTTT. This sequence encodes CASSPGQMNTEAFF. Full variable domain (remainder filled in from reference TRBV18 and TRBJ1-1): NAGVMQNPRHLVRRRGQEARLRCSPMKGHSHVYWYRQLPEEGLKFMVYLQKENIIDESGMPKERFSAEFPKEGPSILRIQQVVRGDSAAYFCASSPGQMNTEAFFGQGTRLTVV.

J is TRBJ2-3 and V is TRBV6-9; 15 bases are shared with TRBD2. The germline V gene has CDR1 MNHGY and CDR2 SVAAGI. This CDR3 spans 17 amino acids. The J segment lost 3 bases and the V segment lost 2 bases, leaving 3 bases of the junction unmatched. The CDR3 loop is CASSYQGTSGRTDTQYF. The CDR3 DNA reads TGTGCCAGCAGTTATCAAGGGACTAGCGGGAGGACAGATACGCAGTATTTT.

This clonotype has ten or more counts. The chain has TRBV7-9 and TRBJ1-2, with 9 bases lining up with TRBD1. The CDR3 runs 17 residues. After removal of 10 bases from V and 0 bases from J, the junction contained 15 bases not matched to a gene. Germline V gives CDR1 SEHNR, CDR2 FQNEAQ (reference sequence). The CDR3 DNA reads as TGTGCCATTCCCCCGGGACAGGGTCCCCTAGCTAACTATGGCTACACCTTC. Its protein is CAIPPGQGPLANYGYTF.

There are a few counts of this clonotype. The chain's CDR3 is CASSLGDRDSSPLHF. The CDR3 DNA sequence: TGCGCCAGCAGCTTGGGGGACAGGGACTCTTCACCCCTCCACTTT. V and J are TRBV5-1 and TRBJ1-6, with TRBD1 matching 9 bases. The CDR3 totals 15 residues. The V gene end was trimmed by 0 bases and the J gene end by 9 bases; junction bases not matched to a gene: 4. Germline-derived CDR1 and CDR2 are SGHRS and YFSETQ.

Many counts were recorded for this clonotype. The chain has TRBV27 and TRBJ2-5; a possible D gene is TRBD2 (5 bases). CDR1 is MNHEY and CDR2 is SMNVEV in the germline V gene (reference sequence). This CDR3 has 14 residues. The ends were cut back, 5 bases at V and 4 bases at J, with 14 bases in the middle. CDR3 DNA: TGTGCCAGCAGTGACTACGATAGACGAGAGACCCAGTACTTC. Protein product: CASSDYDRRETQYF.

This clonotype was seen more than once but under ten times. This chain links TRBV4-1 with TRBJ1-2, with 8 bases identical to TRBD1. CDR3 length equals 14 residues. Germline CDR1 is MGHRA and CDR2 is YSYEKL. J lost 5 bases, V lost 4 bases, and 6 bases had no gene match. CDR3 region: CASSLTGEWYGYTF. CDR3 DNA sequence: TGCGCCAGCAGCCTGACAGGGGAGTGGTATGGCTACACCTTC.

This clonotype was observed many times. V gene TRBV6-1 combines with J gene TRBJ2-7, with 8 bases aligning to TRBD2. This CDR3 spans 13 amino acids. V was clipped by 8 bases and J by 3 bases; unmatched bases: 6. CDR1 and CDR2 from the germline V gene are MNHNS and SASEGT. The CDR3 nucleotides are TGTGCCAGCGGAGCGGGAGAGGGCTACGAGCAGTACTTC. Its translation is CASGAGEGYEQYF.

With respect to this clonotype: A read error may be the cause here, since a much bigger clone is one base away. This sequence joins TRBV7-9 and TRBJ2-1; 7 bases align to TRBD1. CDR3 size: 17 residues. Germline trimming cut 5 bases from V and 6 bases from J; bases unmatched to any gene: 16. Germline CDR1 SEHNR, CDR2 FQNEAQ (reference sequence). CDR3 region: CASSILTRDRGGNEQFF. As DNA, the CDR3 is TGTGCCAGCAGCATTCTCACCCGGGACAGAGGCGGCAATGAGCAGTTCTTC.

This clonotype appeared a few times. The J gene is TRBJ2-5, the V gene TRBV6-5; D is unclear. The CDR3 runs 15 residues. The germline CDR1 and CDR2 sequences are MNHEY and SVGAGI. Trimming removed 2 bases at V and 2 bases at J, with 12 bases between. The chain's CDR3 is CASSYIGRFQETQYF. DNA for the CDR3: TGTGCCAGCAGTTACATTGGACGCTTTCAAGAGACCCAGTACTTC.

Only one count was recorded for this clonotype. One base away lies a much larger clone, so this may be a sequencing read error. DNA of the CDR3: TGTGCCAGCAGTTTCTTGCCGGGGGGAAACACTCAGTACTTC. Translation: CASSFLPGGNTQYF. The rearrangement joins TRBV12-3 or TRBV12-4 to TRBJ2-4; TRBD2 matches at 7 bases. The CDR3 runs to 14 residues.